The clone carrying this TCR beta chain was seen a few times. The data originate from a study of blood T cell repertoires in COVID-19. Whole-study context: PBMCs, B-cell-depleted T cells, or T cells provided the cDNA or gDNA that made up the material.

Profiling relied on immunoSEQ multiplex PCR, and the TCRdb table lists in-frame clones only, not all of them. The sample has about 300,000 clones, 65% to 90% seen once. This CDR3 region has 14 residues. Germline V gene data show CDR1 as LGHDT and CDR2 as YNNKEL (reference sequence). V was clipped by 3 bases and J by 1 base, with 7 bases between them. The sequence came from a woman aged 18 to 35 who had recovered from COVID-19. The material sequenced was PBMCs or T cells enriched from blood (not recorded which). V is TRBV3-1 (or the pseudogene TRBV3-2) and J is TRBJ1-3; D call uncertain. This CDR3 is CASSQTYSGNTIYF. CDR3 sequence (DNA): TGTGCCAGCAGCCAGACTTATTCTGGAAACACCATATATTTT.